This T cell receptor beta chain was documented in a study of cytomegalovirus exposure and HLA in healthy donors. On the study more broadly: Counted in an early data release were 75 million to 85 million unique TCRs from HLA-typed donors. Within the Caucasian-associated ancestry cluster were 81% of the roughly 400 genotyped donors.

Findings and limits, study-wide: Highly shared variants forming one cluster were likely a sequencing artifact. From TCR beta sequences, most subjects' HLA-A and HLA-B alleles were reportedly predicted accurately.

Use of 60 Vbeta and 13 Jbeta primers characterized the PCR. TCRdb's table, derived via immunoSEQ multiplex PCR, lists solely in-frame clones and lacks some. This sample's table has about 78,000 clones. Comment on this clone: What it binds is not known.

In germline, CDR1 is GTSNPN, CDR2 SVGIG (reference sequence). V dropped 5 bases and J dropped 6; count of bases not matched to a gene: 10. CDR3 length: 14 amino acids. This clonotype was obtained from a female donor in good health and CMV-seropositive. This chain uses TRBV30 with TRBJ2-1; 7 bases are a match to TRBD2. Input material: PBMCs. DNA for the CDR3: TGTGCCTGGGTCGGAACAGCGGGATTCAATGAGCAGTTCTTC. Translated, it gives CAWVGTAGFNEQFF.